This T cell receptor beta chain was sequenced for a study of blood T cell repertoires in COVID-19. On the study more broadly: The study drew acute and convalescent COVID-19 samples from the United States, Italy and Spain.

TCRdb's table, derived via immunoSEQ multiplex PCR, lists solely in-frame clones and lacks some. The data show hundreds of thousands of clones, 75% to 90% seen once. Germline CDR1 and CDR2: SGHRS and YFSETQ. J gave up 5 bases and V 0 bases, and 8 bases lay outside the gene matches. The CDR3 spans 16 residues. Residents of 24 US areas, aged about 18 to 95 years, made up the participants. Sequencing was carried out using PBMCs or T cells enriched from blood (not recorded which). The V gene is TRBV5-1, the J gene TRBJ2-1; TRBD1 matches 7 bases. This sequence was found in a woman between 25 and 40 years old who had been exposed to COVID-19. In nucleotides, the CDR3 is TGCGCCAGCAGCTTGGACCGCCTGGGGACAGACAATGAGCAGTTCTTC. Its protein is CASSLDRLGTDNEQFF.